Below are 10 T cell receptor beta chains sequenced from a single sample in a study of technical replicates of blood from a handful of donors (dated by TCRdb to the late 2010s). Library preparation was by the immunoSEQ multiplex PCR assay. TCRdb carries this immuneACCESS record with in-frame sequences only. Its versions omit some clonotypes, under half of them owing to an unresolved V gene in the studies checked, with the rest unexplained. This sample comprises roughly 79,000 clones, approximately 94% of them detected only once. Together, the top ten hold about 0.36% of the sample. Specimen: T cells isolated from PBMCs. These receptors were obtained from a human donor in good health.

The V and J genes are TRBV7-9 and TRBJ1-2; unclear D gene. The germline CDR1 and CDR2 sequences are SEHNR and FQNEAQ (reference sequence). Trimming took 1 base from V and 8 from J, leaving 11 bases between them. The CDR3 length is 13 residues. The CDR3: CASSLGLEVGYTF. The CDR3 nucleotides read TGTGCCAGCAGCTTAGGCCTCGAGGTCGGCTACACCTTC.

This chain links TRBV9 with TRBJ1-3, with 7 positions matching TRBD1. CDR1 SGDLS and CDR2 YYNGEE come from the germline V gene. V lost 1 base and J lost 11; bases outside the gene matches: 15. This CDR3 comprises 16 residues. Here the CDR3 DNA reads TGTGCCAGCAGCGTAAACAGGGGACACGGGGAAGATGCCATATATTTT. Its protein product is CASSVNRGHGEDAIYF.

The CDR3 DNA reads as TGTGCCAGCAGTGAATTCATGGTAGCCTCCACAGATACGCAGTATTTT. It yields the protein CASSEFMVASTDTQYF. The J gene is TRBJ2-3, the V gene TRBV25-1, with unresolved D. This CDR3 spans 16 amino acids. Trimming left V 1 base short and J 2 bases short, with 13 bases between. CDR1 is MGHDK and CDR2 is SYGVNS in the germline V gene.

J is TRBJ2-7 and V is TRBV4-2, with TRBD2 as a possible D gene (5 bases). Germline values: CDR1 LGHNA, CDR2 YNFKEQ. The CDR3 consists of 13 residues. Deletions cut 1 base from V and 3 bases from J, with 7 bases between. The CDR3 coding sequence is TGTGCCAGCAGCCAAGGCGGGTACTACGAGCAGTACTTC. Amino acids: CASSQGGYYEQYF.

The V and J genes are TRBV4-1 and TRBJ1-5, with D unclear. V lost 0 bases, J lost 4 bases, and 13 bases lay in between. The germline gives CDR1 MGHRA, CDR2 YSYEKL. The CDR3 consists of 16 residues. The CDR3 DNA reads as TGCGCCAGCAGCCAAGACGTGTTAGCACGAAATCAGCCCCAGCATTTT. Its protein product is CASSQDVLARNQPQHF.

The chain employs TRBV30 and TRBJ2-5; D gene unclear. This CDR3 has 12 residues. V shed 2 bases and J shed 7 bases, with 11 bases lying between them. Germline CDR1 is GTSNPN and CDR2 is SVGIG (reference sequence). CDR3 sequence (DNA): TGTGCCTGGAGTATTAGTTCGGGGACCCAGTACTTC. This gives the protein CAWSISSGTQYF. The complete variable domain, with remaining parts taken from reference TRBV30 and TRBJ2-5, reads SQTIHQWPATLVQPVGSPLSLECTVEGTSNPNLYWYRQAAGRGLQLLFYSVGIGQISSEVPQNLSASRPQDRQFILSSKKLLLSDSGFYLCAWSISSGTQYFGPGTRLLVL.

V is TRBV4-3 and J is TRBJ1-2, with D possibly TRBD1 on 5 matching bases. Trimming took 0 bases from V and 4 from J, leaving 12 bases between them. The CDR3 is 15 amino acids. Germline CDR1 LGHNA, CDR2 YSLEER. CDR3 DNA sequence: TGCGCCAGCAGCCAAGAGAAGGGGCCCCTCTATGGCTACACCTTC. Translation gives CASSQEKGPLYGYTF.

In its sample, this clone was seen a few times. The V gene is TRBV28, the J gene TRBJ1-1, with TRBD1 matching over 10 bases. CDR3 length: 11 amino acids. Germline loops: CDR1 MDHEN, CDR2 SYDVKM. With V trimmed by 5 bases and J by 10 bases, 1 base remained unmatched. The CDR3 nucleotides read TGTGCCAGCAGTCGGGACAGGGGAGCTTTCTTT. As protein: CASSRDRGAFF.

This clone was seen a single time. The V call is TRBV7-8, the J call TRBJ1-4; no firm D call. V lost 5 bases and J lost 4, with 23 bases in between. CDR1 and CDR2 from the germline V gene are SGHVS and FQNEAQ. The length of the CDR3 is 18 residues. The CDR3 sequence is CASSIPLGPPHRNEKLFF. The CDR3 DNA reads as TGTGCCAGCAGCATCCCGCTAGGTCCCCCGCACCGTAATGAAAAACTGTTTTTT.

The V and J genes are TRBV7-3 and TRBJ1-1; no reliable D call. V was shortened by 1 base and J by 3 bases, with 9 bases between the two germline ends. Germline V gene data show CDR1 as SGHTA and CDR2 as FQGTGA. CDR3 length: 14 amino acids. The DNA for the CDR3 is TGTGCCAGCAGCTTAAACGGCGGAGACACTGAAGCTTTCTTT. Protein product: CASSLNGGDTEAFF.